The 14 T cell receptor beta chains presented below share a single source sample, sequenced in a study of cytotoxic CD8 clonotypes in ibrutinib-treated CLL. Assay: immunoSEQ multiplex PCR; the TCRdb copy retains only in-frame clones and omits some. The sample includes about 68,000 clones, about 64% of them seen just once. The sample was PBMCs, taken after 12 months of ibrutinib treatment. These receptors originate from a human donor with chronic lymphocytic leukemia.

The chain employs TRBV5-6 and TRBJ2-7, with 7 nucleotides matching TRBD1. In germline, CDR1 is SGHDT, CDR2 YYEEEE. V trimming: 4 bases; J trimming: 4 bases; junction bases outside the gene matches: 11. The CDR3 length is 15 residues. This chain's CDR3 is CASSQRWDRPYEQYF. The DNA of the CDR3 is TGTGCCAGCAGCCAAAGGTGGGACAGACCTTACGAGCAGTACTTC.

The CDR3 bases are TGCGCCAGCAGCTTGTCAGGGGGCAATTCACCCCTCCACTTT. This gives the protein CASSLSGGNSPLHF. This rearrangement joins TRBV5-1 to TRBJ1-6, with 8 bases matching TRBD1. V was clipped by 1 base and J by 7 bases; unmatched bases: 1. CDR1 and CDR2 (germline): SGHRS, YFSETQ. This CDR3 is built from 14 residues. The variable domain in full, with the rest retrieved from reference TRBV5-1 and TRBJ1-6, is KAGVTQTPRYLIKTRGQQVTLSCSPISGHRSVSWYQQTPGQGLQFLFEYFSETQRNKGNFPGRFSGRQFSNSRSEMNVSTLELGDSALYLCASSLSGGNSPLHFGNGTRLTVT.

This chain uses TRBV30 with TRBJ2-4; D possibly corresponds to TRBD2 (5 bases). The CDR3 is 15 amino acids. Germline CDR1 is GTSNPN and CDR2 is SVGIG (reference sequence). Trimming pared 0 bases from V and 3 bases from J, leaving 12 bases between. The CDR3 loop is CAWSVHIGGKNIQYF. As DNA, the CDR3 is TGTGCCTGGAGTGTACACATCGGAGGCAAAAACATTCAGTACTTC.

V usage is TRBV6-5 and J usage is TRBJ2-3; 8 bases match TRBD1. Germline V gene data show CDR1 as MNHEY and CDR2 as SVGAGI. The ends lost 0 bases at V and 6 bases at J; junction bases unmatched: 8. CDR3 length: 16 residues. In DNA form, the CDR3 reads TGTGCCAGCAGTTACTCAGGCAGGGGGCTTTTGGATACGCAGTATTTT. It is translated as CASSYSGRGLLDTQYF.

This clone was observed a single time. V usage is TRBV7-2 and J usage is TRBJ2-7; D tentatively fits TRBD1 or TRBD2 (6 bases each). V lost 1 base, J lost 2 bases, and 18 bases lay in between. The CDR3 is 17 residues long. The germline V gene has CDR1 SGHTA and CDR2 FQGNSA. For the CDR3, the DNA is TGTGCCAGCAGCTTAGTCGGGGGCAGGCGCTCCCCCTACGAGCAGTACTTC. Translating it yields CASSLVGGRRSPYEQYF. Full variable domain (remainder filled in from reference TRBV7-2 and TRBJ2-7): GAGVSQSPSNKVTEKGKDVELRCDPISGHTALYWYRQSLGQGLEFLIYFQGNSAPDKSGLPSDRFSAERTGGSVSTLTIQRTQQEDSAVYLCASSLVGGRRSPYEQYFGPGTRLTVT.

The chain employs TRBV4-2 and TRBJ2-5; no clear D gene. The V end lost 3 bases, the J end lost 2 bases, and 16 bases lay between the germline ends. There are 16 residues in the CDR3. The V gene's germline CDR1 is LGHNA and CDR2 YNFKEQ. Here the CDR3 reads CASSQITGGTQETQYF. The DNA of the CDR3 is TGTGCCAGCAGCCAGATCACGGGCGGCACTCAAGAGACCCAGTACTTC.

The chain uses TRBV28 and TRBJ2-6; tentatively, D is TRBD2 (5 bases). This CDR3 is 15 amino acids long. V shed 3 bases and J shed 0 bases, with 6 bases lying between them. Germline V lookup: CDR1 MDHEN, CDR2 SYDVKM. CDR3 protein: CASSLGSSGANVLTF. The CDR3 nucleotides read TGTGCCAGCAGTTTGGGGAGCTCTGGGGCCAACGTCCTGACTTTC.

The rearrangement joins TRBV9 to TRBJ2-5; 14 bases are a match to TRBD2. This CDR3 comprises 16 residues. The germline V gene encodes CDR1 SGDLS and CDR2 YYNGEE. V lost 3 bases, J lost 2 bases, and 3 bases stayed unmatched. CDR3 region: CASSAGTSGGQETQYF. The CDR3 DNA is TGTGCCAGCAGCGCCGGGACTAGCGGGGGACAAGAGACCCAGTACTTC.

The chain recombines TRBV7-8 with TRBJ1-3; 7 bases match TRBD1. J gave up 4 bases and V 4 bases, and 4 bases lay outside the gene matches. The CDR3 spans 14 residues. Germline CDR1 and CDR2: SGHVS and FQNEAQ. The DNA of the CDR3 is TGTGCCAGCAGCTACAGGGGATCGGGAAACACCATATATTTT. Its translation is CASSYRGSGNTIYF.

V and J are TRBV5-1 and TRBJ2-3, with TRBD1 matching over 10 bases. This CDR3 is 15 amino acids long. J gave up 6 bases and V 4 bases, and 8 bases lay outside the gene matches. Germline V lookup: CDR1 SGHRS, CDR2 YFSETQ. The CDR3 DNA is TGCGCCAGCAGCCTGACAGGGGGCAGAGGGGATACGCAGTATTTT. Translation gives CASSLTGGRGDTQYF.

CDR3 DNA sequence: TGTGCCAGCAGAGCGGGGGCCGTCACAGATACGCAGTATTTT. This encodes CASRAGAVTDTQYF. This sequence joins TRBV2 and TRBJ2-3, with TRBD2 identical over 8 bases. Germline V CDR1 and CDR2: SNHLY, FYNNEI. The trim removed 6 bases at V and 2 bases at J, leaving 4 bases unmatched. The CDR3 has 14 amino acids. The full variable domain, rest sourced from reference TRBV2 and TRBJ2-3, is EPEVTQTPSHQVTQMGQEVILRCVPISNHLYFYWYRQILGQKVEFLVSFYNNEISEKSEIFDDQFSVERPDGSNFTLKIRSTKLEDSAMYFCASRAGAVTDTQYFGPGTRLTVL.

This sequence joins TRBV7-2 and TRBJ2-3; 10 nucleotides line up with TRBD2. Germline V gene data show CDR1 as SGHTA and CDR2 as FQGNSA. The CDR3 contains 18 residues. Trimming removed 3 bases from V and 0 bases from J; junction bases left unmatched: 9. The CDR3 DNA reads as TGTGCCAGCAGCTTTGTAGCGGGGGGCCGACTTAGCACAGATACGCAGTATTTT. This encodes CASSFVAGGRLSTDTQYF.

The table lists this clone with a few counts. This chain's CDR3 is CASRARRSSYEQYF. In DNA form, the CDR3 reads TGTGCCAGCAGGGCGCGGAGGAGCTCCTACGAGCAGTACTTC. This chain joins TRBV6-5 and TRBJ2-7, with TRBD2 as a possible D gene (5 bases). V lost 6 bases to trimming and J lost 0 bases, with 12 bases between them. This CDR3 has 14 residues. Germline CDR1 reads MNHEY; CDR2 reads SVGAGI.

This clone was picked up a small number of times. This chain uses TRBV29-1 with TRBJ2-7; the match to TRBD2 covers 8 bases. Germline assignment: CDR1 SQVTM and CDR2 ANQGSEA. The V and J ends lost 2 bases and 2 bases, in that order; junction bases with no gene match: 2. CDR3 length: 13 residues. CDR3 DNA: TGCAGCGTTGAATCCGGGAGGGCCTACGAGCAGTACTTC. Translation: CSVESGRAYEQYF.